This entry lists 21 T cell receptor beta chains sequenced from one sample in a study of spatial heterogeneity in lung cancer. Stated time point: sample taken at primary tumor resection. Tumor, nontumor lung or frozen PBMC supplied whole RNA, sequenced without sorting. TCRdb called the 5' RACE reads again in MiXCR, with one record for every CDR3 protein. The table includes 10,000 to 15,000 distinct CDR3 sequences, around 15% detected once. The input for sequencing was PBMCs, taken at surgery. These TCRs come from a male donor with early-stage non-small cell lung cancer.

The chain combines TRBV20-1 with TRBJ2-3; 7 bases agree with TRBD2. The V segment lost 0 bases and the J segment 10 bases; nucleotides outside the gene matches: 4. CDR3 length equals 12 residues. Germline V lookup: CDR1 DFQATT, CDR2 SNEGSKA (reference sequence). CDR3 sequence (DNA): TGCAGTGCTAGAGAGTGGGGGGGGGCGCAGTATTTT. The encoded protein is CSAREWGGAQYF.

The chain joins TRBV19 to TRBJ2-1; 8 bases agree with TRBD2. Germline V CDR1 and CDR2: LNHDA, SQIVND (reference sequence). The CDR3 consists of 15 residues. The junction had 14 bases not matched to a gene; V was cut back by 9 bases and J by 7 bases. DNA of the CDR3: TGTGCCAGCAAACCGGGACTAGGCAACCAAAATGAGCAGTTCTTC. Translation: CASKPGLGNQNEQFF.

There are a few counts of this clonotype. The CDR3 DNA sequence: TGCGCCAGCAGCCAAGAAGCTAGCGGGGGGGCTTTTAATGAGCAGTTCTTC. Translation: CASSQEASGGAFNEQFF. The V call is TRBV4-3, the J call TRBJ2-1; TRBD2 aligns across 12 bases. Germline V gene sequence: CDR1 LGHNA, CDR2 YSLEER. The CDR3 has 17 residues. Trimming at V came to 0 bases and at J to 7 bases, leaving 7 bases not matched to a gene.

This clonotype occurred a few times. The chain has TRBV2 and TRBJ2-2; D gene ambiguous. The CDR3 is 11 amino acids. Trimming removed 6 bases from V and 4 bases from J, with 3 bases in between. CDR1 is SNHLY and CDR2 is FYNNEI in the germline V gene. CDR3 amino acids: CASRATGELFF. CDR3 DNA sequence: TGTGCCAGCAGGGCCACCGGGGAGCTGTTTTTT. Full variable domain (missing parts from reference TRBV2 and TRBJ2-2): EPEVTQTPSHQVTQMGQEVILRCVPISNHLYFYWYRQILGQKVEFLVSFYNNEISEKSEIFDDQFSVERPDGSNFTLKIRSTKLEDSAMYFCASRATGELFFGEGSRLTVL.

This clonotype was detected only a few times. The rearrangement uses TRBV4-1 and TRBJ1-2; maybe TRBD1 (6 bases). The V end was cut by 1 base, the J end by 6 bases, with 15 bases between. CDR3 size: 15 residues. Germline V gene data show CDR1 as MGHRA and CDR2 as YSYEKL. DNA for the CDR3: TGCGCCAGCAGCCAAGTCGGTACAGGGAGGAATGGCTACACCTTC. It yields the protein CASSQVGTGRNGYTF.

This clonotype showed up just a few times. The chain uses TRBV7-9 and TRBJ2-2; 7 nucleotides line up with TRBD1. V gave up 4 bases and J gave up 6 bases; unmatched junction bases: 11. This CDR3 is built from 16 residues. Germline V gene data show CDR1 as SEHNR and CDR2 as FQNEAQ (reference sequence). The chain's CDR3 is CASSSPLDRAAGELFF. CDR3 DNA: TGTGCCAGCAGCTCACCCCTCGACAGGGCCGCCGGGGAGCTGTTTTTT.

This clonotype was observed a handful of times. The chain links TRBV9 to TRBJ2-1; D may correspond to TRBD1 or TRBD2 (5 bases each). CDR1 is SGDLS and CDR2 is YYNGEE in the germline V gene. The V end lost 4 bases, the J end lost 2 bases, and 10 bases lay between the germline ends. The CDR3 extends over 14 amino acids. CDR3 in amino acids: CASSRDGAYNEQFF. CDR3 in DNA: TGTGCCAGCAGCCGGGACGGGGCCTACAATGAGCAGTTCTTC.

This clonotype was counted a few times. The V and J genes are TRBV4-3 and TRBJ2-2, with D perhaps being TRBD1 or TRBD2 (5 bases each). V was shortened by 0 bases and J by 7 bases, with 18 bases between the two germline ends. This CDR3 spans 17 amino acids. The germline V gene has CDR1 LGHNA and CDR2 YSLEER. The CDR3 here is CASSQDGFQGDGGELFF. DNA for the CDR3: TGCGCCAGCAGCCAAGATGGGTTCCAGGGAGATGGCGGGGAGCTGTTTTTT.

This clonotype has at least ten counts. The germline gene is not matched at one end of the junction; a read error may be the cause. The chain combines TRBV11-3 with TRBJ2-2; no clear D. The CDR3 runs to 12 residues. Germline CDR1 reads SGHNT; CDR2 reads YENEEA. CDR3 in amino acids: CASSLETGELFF. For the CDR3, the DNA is TGTGCCAGCAGCCTAGAGACCGGGGAGCTGTTTTTT.

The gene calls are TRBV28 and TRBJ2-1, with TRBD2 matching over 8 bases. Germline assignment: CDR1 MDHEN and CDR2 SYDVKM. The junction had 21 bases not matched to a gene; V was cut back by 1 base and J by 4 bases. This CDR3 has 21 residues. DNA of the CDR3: TGTGCCAGCAGTTTATTTGCCCCCTTCCCCTCAACTAGCGGAGGTTACAATGAGCAGTTCTTC. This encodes CASSLFAPFPSTSGGYNEQFF.

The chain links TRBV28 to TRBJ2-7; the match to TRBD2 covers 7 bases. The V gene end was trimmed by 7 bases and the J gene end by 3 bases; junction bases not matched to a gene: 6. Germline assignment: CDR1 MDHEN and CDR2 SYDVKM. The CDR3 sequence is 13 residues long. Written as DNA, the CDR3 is TGTGCCAGCACCCTTGGGGGGGTCTACGAGCAGTACTTC. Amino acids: CASTLGGVYEQYF. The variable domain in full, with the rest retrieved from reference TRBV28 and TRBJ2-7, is DVKVTQSSRYLVKRTGEKVFLECVQDMDHENMFWYRQDPGLGLRLIYFSYDVKMKEKGDIPEGYSVSREKKERFSLILESASTNQTSMYLCASTLGGVYEQYFGPGTRLTVT.

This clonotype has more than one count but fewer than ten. The CDR3 DNA is TGCAGCGTTGGATGGGGGTTGAACACTGAAGCTTTCTTT. Translation: CSVGWGLNTEAFF. The chain is built from TRBV29-1 and TRBJ1-1, with D maybe TRBD1 (5 bases). Trimming removed 4 bases from V and 0 bases from J, with 9 bases in between. The CDR3 covers 13 residues. In germline, CDR1 is SQVTM, CDR2 ANQGSEA.

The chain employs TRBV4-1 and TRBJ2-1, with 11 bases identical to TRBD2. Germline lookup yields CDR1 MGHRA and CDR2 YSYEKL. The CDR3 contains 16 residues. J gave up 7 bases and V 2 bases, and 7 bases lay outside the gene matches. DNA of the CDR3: TGCGCCAGCAGCCAACATAGCGGGGGGGCCGCTAATGAGCAGTTCTTC. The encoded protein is CASSQHSGGAANEQFF.

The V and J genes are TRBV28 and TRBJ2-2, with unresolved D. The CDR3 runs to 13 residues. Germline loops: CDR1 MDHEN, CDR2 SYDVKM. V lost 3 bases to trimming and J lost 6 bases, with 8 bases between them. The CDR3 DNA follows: TGTGCCAGCAGTTTTCTGGCAGCCGGGGAGCTGTTTTTT. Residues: CASSFLAAGELFF.

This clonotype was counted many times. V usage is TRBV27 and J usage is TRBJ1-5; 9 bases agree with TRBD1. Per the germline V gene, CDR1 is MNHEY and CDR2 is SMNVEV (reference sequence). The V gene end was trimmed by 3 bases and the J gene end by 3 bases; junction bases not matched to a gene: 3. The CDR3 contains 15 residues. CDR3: CASSFTGGLNQPQHF. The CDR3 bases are TGTGCCAGCAGTTTCACAGGGGGCCTCAATCAGCCCCAGCATTTT.

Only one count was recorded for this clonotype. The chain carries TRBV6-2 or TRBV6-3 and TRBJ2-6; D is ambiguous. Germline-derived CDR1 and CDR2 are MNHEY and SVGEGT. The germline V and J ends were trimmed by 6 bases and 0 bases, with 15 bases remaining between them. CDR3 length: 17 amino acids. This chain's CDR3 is CASSPQHPSSGANVLTF. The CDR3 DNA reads TGTGCCAGCAGCCCTCAGCACCCCTCCTCTGGGGCCAACGTCCTGACTTTC.

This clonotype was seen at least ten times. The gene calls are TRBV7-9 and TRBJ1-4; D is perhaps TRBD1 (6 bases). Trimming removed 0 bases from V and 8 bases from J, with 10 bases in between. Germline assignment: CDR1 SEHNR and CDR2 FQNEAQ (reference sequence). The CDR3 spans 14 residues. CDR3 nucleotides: TGTGCCAGCAGCTTAGCGGGGGCTGGGGAAAAACTGTTTTTT. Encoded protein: CASSLAGAGEKLFF.

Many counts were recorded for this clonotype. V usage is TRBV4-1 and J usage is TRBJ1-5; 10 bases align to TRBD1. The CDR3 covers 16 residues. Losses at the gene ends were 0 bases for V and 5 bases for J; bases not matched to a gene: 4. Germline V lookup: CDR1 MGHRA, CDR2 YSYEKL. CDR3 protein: CASSQDGGQGDQPQHF. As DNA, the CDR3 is TGCGCCAGCAGCCAAGATGGTGGACAGGGGGATCAGCCCCAGCATTTT.

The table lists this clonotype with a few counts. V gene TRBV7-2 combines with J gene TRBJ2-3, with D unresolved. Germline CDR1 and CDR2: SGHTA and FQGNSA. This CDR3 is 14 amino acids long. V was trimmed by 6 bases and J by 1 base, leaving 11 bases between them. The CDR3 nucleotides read TGTGCCAGCAGTACCGTCGGTGGCACAGATACGCAGTATTTT. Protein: CASSTVGGTDTQYF.

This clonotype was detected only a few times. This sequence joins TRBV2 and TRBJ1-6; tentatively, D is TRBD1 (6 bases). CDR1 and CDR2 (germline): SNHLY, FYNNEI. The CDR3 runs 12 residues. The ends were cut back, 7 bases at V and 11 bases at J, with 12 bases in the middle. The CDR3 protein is CASKGETAPLHF. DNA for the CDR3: TGTGCCAGCAAGGGGGAAACGGCACCCCTCCACTTT.

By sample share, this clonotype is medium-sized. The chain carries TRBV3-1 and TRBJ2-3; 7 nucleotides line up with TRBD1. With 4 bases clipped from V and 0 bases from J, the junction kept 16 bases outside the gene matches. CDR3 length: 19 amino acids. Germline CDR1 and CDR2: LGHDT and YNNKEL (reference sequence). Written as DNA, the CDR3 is TGTGCCAGCAGCCTAAAGCCGGGACAGTATTTCTCTAGCACAGATACGCAGTATTTT. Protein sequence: CASSLKPGQYFSSTDTQYF.